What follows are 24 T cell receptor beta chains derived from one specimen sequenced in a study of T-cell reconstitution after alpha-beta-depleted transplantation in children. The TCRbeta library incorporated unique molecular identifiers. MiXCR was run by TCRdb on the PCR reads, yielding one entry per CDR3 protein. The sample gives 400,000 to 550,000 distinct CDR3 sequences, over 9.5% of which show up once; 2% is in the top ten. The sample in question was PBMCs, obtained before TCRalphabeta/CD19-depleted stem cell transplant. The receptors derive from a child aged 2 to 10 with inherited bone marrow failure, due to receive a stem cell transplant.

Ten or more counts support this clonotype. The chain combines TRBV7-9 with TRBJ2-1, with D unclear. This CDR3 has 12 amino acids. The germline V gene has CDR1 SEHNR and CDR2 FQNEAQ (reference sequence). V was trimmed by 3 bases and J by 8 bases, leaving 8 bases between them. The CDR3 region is CASSFPPDEQFF. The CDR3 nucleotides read TGTGCCAGCAGCTTCCCCCCCGATGAGCAGTTCTTC.

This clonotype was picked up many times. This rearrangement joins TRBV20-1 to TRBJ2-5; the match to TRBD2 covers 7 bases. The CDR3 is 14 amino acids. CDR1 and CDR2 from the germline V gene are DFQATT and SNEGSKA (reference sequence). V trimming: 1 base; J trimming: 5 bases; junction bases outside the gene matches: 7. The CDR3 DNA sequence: TGCAGTGCTAGAGCGCGACTGGGGGGGGAGACCCAGTACTTC. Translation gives CSARARLGGETQYF.

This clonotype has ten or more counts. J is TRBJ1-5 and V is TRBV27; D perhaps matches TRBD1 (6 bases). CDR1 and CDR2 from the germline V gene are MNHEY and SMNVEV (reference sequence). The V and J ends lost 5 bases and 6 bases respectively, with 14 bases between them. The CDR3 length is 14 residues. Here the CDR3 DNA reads TGTGCCAGCAGTCTACAGGGTCCGGGTCAGCCCCAGCATTTT. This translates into CASSLQGPGQPQHF.

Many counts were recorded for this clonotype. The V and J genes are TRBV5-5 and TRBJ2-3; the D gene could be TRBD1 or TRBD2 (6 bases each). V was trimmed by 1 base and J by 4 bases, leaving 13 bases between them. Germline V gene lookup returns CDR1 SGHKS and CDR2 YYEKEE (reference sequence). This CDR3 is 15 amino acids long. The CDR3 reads CASSLLGGLADTQYF. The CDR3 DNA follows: TGTGCCAGCAGCTTGCTAGGGGGGTTGGCAGATACGCAGTATTTT.

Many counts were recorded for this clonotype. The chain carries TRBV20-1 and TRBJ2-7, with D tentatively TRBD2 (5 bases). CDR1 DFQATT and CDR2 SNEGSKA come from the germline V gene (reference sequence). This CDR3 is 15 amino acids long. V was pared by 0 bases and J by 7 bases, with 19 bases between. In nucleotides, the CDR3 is TGCAGTGCTAGAGATCTGGATAGCGCCAGGAAGGAGCAGTACTTC. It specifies CSARDLDSARKEQYF.

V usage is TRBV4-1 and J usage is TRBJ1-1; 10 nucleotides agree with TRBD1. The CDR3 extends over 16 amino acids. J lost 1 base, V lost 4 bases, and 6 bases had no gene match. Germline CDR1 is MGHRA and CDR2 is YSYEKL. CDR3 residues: CASSLGTGARNTEAFF. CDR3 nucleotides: TGCGCCAGCAGCCTCGGGACAGGGGCGAGGAACACTGAAGCTTTCTTT.

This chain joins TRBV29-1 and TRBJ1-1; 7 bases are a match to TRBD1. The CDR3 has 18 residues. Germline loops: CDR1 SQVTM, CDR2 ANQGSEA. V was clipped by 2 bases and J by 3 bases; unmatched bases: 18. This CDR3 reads CSVEMGTSLTGRDTEAFF. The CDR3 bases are TGCAGCGTTGAAATGGGGACGTCGCTGACAGGGAGGGACACTGAAGCTTTCTTT.

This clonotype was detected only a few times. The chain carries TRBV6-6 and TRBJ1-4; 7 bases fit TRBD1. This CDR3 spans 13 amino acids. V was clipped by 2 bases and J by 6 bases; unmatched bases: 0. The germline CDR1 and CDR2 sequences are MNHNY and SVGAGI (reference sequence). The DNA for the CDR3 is TGTGCCAGCAGTTACGGGACAGATGAAAAACTGTTTTTT. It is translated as CASSYGTDEKLFF.

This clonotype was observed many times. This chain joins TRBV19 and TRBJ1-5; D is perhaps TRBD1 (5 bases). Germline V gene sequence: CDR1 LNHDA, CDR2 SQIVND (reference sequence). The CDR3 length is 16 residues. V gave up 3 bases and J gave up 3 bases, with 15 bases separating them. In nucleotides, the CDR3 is TGTGCCAGTAGTATGCGAGCAGGGCGAGACAATCAGCCCCAGCATTTT. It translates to CASSMRAGRDNQPQHF. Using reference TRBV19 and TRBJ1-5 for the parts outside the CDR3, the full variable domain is DGGITQSPKYLFRKEGQNVTLSCEQNLNHDAMYWYRQDPGQGLRLIYYSQIVNDFQKGDIAEGYSVSREKKESFPLTVTSAQKNPTAFYLCASSMRAGRDNQPQHFGDGTRLSIL.

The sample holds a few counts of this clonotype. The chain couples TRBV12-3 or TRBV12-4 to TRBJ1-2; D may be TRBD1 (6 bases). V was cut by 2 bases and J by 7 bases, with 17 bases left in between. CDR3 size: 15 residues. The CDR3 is CASSLIPGGASGYTF. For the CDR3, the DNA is TGTGCCAGCAGTTTAATACCGGGGGGCGCCTCTGGCTACACCTTC.

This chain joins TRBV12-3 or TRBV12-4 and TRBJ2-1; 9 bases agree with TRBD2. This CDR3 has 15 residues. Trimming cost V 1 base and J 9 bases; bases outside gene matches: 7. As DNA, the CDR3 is TGTGCCAGCAGTTTAGTGGCGGGAGGGCCGGCTGAGCAGTTCTTC. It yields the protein CASSLVAGGPAEQFF.

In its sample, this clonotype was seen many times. The CDR3 sequence: CASSRRTIGSSYNEQFF. CDR3 sequence (DNA): TGTGCCAGCAGTCGACGGACTATCGGGTCTTCCTACAATGAGCAGTTCTTC. The genes are TRBV12-3 or TRBV12-4 and TRBJ2-1; D might be TRBD2 (6 bases). This CDR3 spans 17 amino acids. V gave up 5 bases and J gave up 1 base, with 18 bases separating them.

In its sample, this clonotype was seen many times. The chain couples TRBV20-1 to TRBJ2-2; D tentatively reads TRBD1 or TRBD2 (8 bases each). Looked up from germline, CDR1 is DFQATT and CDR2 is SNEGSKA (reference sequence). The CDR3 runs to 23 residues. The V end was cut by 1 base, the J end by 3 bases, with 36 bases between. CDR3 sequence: CSARGTRTGMYGPTSGYTGELFF. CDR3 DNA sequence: TGCAGTGCTAGAGGGACACGGACAGGGATGTACGGACCCACTAGCGGCTACACCGGGGAGCTGTTTTTT.

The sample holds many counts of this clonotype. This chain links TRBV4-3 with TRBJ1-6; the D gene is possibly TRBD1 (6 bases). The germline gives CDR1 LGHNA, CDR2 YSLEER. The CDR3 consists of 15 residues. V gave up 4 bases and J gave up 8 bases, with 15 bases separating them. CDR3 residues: CASSPFRAGDSPLHF. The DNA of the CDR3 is TGCGCCAGCAGCCCTTTTCGGGCAGGGGATTCACCCCTCCACTTT.

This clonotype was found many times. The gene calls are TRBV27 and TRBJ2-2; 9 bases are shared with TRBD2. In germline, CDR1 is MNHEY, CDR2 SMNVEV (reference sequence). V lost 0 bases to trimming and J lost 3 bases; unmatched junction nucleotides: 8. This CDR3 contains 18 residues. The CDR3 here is CASSLSGREGRHTGELFF. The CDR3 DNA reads TGTGCCAGCAGTTTATCGGGGCGGGAGGGGCGGCACACCGGGGAGCTGTTTTTT.

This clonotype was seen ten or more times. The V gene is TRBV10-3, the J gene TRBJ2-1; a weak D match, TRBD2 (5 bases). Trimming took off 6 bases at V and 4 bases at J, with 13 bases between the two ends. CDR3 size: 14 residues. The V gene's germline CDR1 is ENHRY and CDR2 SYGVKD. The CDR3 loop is CAISREFLYNEQFF. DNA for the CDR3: TGTGCCATCAGCCGGGAATTTCTATACAATGAGCAGTTCTTC.

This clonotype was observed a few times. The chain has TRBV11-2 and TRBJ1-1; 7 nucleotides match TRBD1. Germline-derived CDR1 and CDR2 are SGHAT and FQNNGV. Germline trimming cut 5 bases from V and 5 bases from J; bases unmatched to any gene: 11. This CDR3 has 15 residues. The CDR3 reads CASSTVRGRGTEAFF. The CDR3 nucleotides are TGTGCCAGCAGCACCGTGAGGGGGCGCGGAACTGAAGCTTTCTTT.

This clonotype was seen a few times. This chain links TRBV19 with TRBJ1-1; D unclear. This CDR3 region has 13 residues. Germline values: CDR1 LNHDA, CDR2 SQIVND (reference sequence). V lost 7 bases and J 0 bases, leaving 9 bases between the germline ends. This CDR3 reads CASTRQLNTEAFF. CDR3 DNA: TGTGCCAGTACCCGACAATTGAACACTGAAGCTTTCTTT.

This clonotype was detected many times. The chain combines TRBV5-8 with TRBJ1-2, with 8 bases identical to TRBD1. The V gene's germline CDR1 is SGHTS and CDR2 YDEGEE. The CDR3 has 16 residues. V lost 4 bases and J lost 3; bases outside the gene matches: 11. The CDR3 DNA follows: TGTGCCAGCAGCCGTCGGACAGGGCGGGAGGACTATGGCTACACCTTC. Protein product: CASSRRTGREDYGYTF.

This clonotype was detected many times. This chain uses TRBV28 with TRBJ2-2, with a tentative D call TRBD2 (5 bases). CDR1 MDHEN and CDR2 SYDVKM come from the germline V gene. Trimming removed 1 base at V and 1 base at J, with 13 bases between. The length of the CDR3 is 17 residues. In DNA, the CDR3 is TGTGCCAGCAGTTTATTTGTGAGGGCCGGGAACACCGGGGAGCTGTTTTTT. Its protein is CASSLFVRAGNTGELFF.

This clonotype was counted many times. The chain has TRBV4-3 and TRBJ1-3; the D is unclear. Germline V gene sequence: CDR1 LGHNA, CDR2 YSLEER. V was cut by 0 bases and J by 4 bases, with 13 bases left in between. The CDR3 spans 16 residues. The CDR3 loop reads CASSQDWRFSGNTIYF. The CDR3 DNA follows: TGCGCCAGCAGCCAAGACTGGCGTTTCTCCGGAAACACCATATATTTT.

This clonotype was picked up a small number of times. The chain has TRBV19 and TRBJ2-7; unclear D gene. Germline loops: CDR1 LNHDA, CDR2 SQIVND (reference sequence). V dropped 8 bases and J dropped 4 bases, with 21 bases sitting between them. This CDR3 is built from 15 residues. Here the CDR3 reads CASRAQDGFRYEQYF. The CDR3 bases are TGTGCCAGTCGCGCTCAGGACGGGTTCCGTTACGAGCAGTACTTC.

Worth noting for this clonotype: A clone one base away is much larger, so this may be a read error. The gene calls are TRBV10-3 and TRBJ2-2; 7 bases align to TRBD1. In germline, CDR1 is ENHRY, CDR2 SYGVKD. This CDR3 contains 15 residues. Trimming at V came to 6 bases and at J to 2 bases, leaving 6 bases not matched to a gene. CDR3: CAIRPGQTNTGELFF. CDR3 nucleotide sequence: TGTGCCATCAGACCGGGACAGACCAACACCGGGGAGCTGTTTTTT.

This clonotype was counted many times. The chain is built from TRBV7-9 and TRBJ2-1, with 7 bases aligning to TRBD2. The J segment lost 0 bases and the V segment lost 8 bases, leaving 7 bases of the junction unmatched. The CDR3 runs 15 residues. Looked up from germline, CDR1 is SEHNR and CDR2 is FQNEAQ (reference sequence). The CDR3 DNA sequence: TGTGCCAGCCCCATCGGGGGGAGCTCCTACAATGAGCAGTTCTTC. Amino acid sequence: CASPIGGSSYNEQFF.